This entry lists 3 T cell receptor beta chains sequenced from one sample in a study of blood T cells in healthy people across ages. Through a sample-barcoded 5' primer and a J-beta primer mix, a second PCR was run for roughly 6 to 11 cycles. TCRdb re-derived calls from the 5' RACE reads in MiXCR, one entry per CDR3 protein. The sample holds roughly 1.9 million distinct CDR3 sequences, 39% seen once. Sequenced input: blood. Receptors originate from a human donor in good health.

This clonotype was observed a few times. V and J are TRBV7-2 and TRBJ1-2; 12 bases agree with TRBD1. Germline V CDR1 and CDR2: SGHTA, FQGNSA. Unmatched junction bases numbered 12, after V lost 7 bases and J lost 3 bases. There are 17 residues in the CDR3. CDR3 sequence reads: CASIVRDRGLVDYGYTF. The CDR3 DNA reads as TGTGCCAGCATCGTCCGGGACAGGGGGCTAGTCGACTATGGCTACACCTTC. Full variable domain (rest looked up from reference TRBV7-2 and TRBJ1-2): GAGVSQSPSNKVTEKGKDVELRCDPISGHTALYWYRQSLGQGLEFLIYFQGNSAPDKSGLPSDRFSAERTGGSVSTLTIQRTQQEDSAVYLCASIVRDRGLVDYGYTFGSGTRLTVV.

V and J are TRBV20-1 and TRBJ2-5; D not certain. Germline V gene data show CDR1 as DFQATT and CDR2 as SNEGSKA (reference sequence). With 2 bases removed from V and 5 bases from J, the gap between germline ends came to 9 bases. CDR3 size: 12 residues. CDR3 region: CSARSRIETQYF. In DNA form, the CDR3 reads TGCAGTGCTAGAAGCCGGATCGAGACCCAGTACTTC.

This clonotype was observed a handful of times. The rearrangement uses TRBV29-1 and TRBJ1-2, with no clear D. Germline CDR1 and CDR2: SQVTM and ANQGSEA. Trimming stripped 5 bases from V and 8 bases from J, with 24 bases between. CDR3 length equals 15 residues. The CDR3 is CSVRPPQDPEGGYTF. In nucleotides, the CDR3 is TGCAGCGTTCGACCACCCCAGGACCCAGAAGGAGGCTACACCTTC.